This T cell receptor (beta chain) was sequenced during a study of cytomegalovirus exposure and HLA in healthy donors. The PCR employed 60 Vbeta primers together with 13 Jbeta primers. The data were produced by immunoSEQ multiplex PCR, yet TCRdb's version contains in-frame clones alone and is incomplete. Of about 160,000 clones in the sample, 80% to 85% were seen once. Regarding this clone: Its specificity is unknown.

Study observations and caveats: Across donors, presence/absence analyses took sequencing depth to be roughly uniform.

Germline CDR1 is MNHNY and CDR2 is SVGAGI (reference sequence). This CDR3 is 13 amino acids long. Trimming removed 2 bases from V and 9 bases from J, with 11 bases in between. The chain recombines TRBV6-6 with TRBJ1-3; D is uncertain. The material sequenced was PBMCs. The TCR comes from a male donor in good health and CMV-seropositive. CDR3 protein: CASSYGLRGTIYF. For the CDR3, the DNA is TGTGCCAGCAGTTACGGACTCCGGGGCACCATATATTTT.